One and the same sample provided the 19 T cell receptor beta chains below, sequenced in a study of T-cell reconstitution after alpha-beta-depleted transplantation in children. For TCRbeta, the library was prepared with unique molecular identifiers. TCRdb re-called the PCR reads with MiXCR, one entry per CDR3 protein. Among a few hundred thousand distinct CDR3 sequences listed, over 9.5% were seen once. Sequenced here: PBMCs from the stem cell graft donor, sampled from the stem cell graft. These receptors were obtained from a human donor who donated a stem cell graft to a child with SCID.

This clonotype has at least ten counts. This chain links TRBV3-1 with TRBJ2-3; a possible D gene is TRBD2 (5 bases). Germline V gene sequence: CDR1 LGHDT, CDR2 YNNKEL (reference sequence). The V and J ends lost 1 base and 4 bases respectively, with 15 bases between them. This CDR3 is 16 amino acids long. DNA of the CDR3: TGTGCCAGCAGCCAAGTGTTCACTAGTCTCCCAGATACGCAGTATTTT. Its translation: CASSQVFTSLPDTQYF.

This clonotype was picked up many times. This sequence joins TRBV5-1 and TRBJ1-1; D perhaps matches TRBD1 (6 bases). Trimming left V 4 bases short and J 10 bases short, with 17 bases between. This CDR3 region has 13 residues. Germline loops: CDR1 SGHRS, CDR2 YFSETQ. The CDR3 is CASSPDRPGGAFF. CDR3 bases: TGCGCCAGCAGCCCAGACAGGCCCGGGGGAGCTTTCTTT.

The table lists this clonotype with many counts. The gene calls are TRBV6-5 and TRBJ2-7; the D gene is possibly TRBD1 (6 bases). Germline CDR1 is MNHEY and CDR2 is SVGAGI. CDR3 length: 16 amino acids. Trimming took 4 bases from V and 0 from J, leaving 16 bases between them. This chain's CDR3 is CASSSLGGWTSYEQYF. CDR3 nucleotide sequence: TGTGCCAGCAGTTCGTTAGGGGGTTGGACCTCCTACGAGCAGTACTTC.

This clonotype has ten or more counts. V and J are TRBV2 and TRBJ2-6, with 9 bases aligning to TRBD2. This CDR3 region has 18 residues. The germline V gene has CDR1 SNHLY and CDR2 FYNNEI. V shed 0 bases, J shed 3 bases, and the junction held 6 bases outside the gene matches. CDR3 coding DNA: TGTGCCAGCAGTGAAGCGCGGGGGGGCCCTATTGGGGCCAACGTCCTGACTTTC. Its protein product is CASSEARGGPIGANVLTF. The whole variable domain, remainder taken from reference TRBV2 and TRBJ2-6, is EPEVTQTPSHQVTQMGQEVILRCVPISNHLYFYWYRQILGQKVEFLVSFYNNEISEKSEIFDDQFSVERPDGSNFTLKIRSTKLEDSAMYFCASSEARGGPIGANVLTFGAGSRLTVL.

In this sample, this clonotype turned up many times. DNA for the CDR3: TGCGCCAGCAGCTTGGACGTGGGCCCCAACACTGAAGCTTTCTTT. It specifies CASSLDVGPNTEAFF. V is TRBV5-1 and J is TRBJ1-1; the D is unclear. Looked up from germline, CDR1 is SGHRS and CDR2 is YFSETQ. This CDR3 is built from 15 residues. V shed 0 bases and J shed 2 bases, with 11 bases lying between them.

At least ten counts were recorded for this clonotype. The chain uses TRBV5-1 and TRBJ2-1; 8 bases map to TRBD2. The ends lost 0 bases at V and 6 bases at J; junction bases unmatched: 5. From germline, CDR1 is SGHRS and CDR2 YFSETQ. The CDR3 consists of 15 residues. The DNA of the CDR3 is TGCGCCAGCAGCTTGGCCAGCGGGGGACTCAATGAGCAGTTCTTC. This gives the protein CASSLASGGLNEQFF. The whole variable domain, filled in from reference TRBV5-1 and TRBJ2-1, reads KAGVTQTPRYLIKTRGQQVTLSCSPISGHRSVSWYQQTPGQGLQFLFEYFSETQRNKGNFPGRFSGRQFSNSRSEMNVSTLELGDSALYLCASSLASGGLNEQFFGPGTRLTVL.

The table lists this clonotype with many counts. The J gene is TRBJ2-4, the V gene TRBV5-1; D is tentatively TRBD1 or TRBD2 (5 bases each). The V gene lost 2 bases and the J gene lost 8 bases, with 17 bases spanning the gap. From germline, CDR1 is SGHRS and CDR2 YFSETQ. The CDR3 has 15 residues. CDR3: CASSFGDGAPDIQYF. The DNA for the CDR3 is TGCGCCAGCAGCTTCGGGGATGGGGCTCCCGACATTCAGTACTTC.

This clonotype was detected ten times or more. V gene TRBV29-1 combines with J gene TRBJ2-5, with D possibly TRBD1 on 6 matching bases. Trimming cost V 1 base and J 3 bases, with 9 bases left between them. The CDR3 runs 13 residues. In germline, CDR1 is SQVTM, CDR2 ANQGSEA. In DNA, the CDR3 is TGCAGCGTTGAAGGCCAGGGGAAAGAGACCCAGTACTTC. Its protein product is CSVEGQGKETQYF.

This clonotype was observed many times. The chain is built from TRBV6-5 and TRBJ1-2, with 8 nucleotides matching TRBD1. Germline lookup yields CDR1 MNHEY and CDR2 SVGAGI. This CDR3 comprises 11 residues. Trimming removed 8 bases from V and 7 bases from J; junction bases left unmatched: 3. The CDR3 sequence: CASGDRGGYTF. The CDR3 DNA reads as TGTGCCAGCGGAGACAGGGGTGGCTACACCTTC.

This clonotype occurred many times. The chain carries TRBV5-1 and TRBJ2-5, with 7 bases identical to TRBD2. The CDR3 has 17 residues. Looked up from germline, CDR1 is SGHRS and CDR2 is YFSETQ. The V gene end was trimmed by 0 bases and the J gene end by 1 base; junction bases not matched to a gene: 9. The CDR3 DNA sequence: TGCGCCAGCAGCTTGGGTCTGGGCGGGGGAGGCCAAGAGACCCAGTACTTC. Translating gives CASSLGLGGGGQETQYF.

This clonotype was recorded many times. This chain connects TRBV28 to TRBJ2-5; D tentatively reads TRBD1 or TRBD2 (5 bases each). The ends were cut back, 5 bases at V and 1 base at J, with 14 bases in the middle. This CDR3 is 15 amino acids long. Germline loops: CDR1 MDHEN, CDR2 SYDVKM. CDR3 coding DNA: TGTGCCAGCAGTCCTACCGGGACCTCCCAAGAGACCCAGTACTTC. It specifies CASSPTGTSQETQYF.

This clonotype was recorded many times. The chain is built from TRBV27 and TRBJ2-3, with 9 bases aligning to TRBD1. V shed 3 bases and J 5 bases; nucleotides not matched to a gene: 15. Germline V CDR1 and CDR2: MNHEY, SMNVEV (reference sequence). The CDR3 sequence is 18 residues long. The CDR3 loop is CASSFPPRDREGVDTQYF. The DNA for the CDR3 is TGTGCCAGCAGTTTCCCTCCCCGGGACAGGGAGGGAGTAGATACGCAGTATTTT.

This clonotype has a single count. A read error may be the cause here, since a much bigger clone is one base away. For the CDR3, the DNA is TGTGCCAGCACCCAAGATCTCCGCAGCCAAGAGACCCAGTACTTC. It encodes CASTQDLRSQETQYF. The chain joins TRBV3-1 to TRBJ2-5; D uncertain. CDR1 LGHDT and CDR2 YNNKEL come from the germline V gene (reference sequence). CDR3 length equals 15 residues.

This clonotype was seen ten or more times. The rearrangement links TRBV15 to TRBJ2-1; TRBD1 agrees at 8 bases. The CDR3 loop spans 15 amino acids. Trimming cost V 3 bases and J 3 bases; bases outside gene matches: 4. Germline lookup yields CDR1 LNHNV and CDR2 YYDKDF (reference sequence). The CDR3 reads CATSRGTGLYNEQFF. The CDR3 DNA reads as TGTGCCACCAGCAGGGGGACAGGACTCTACAATGAGCAGTTCTTC. Based on the CDR3 plus reference TRBV15 and TRBJ2-1, the full variable domain is DAMVIQNPRYQVTQFGKPVTLSCSQTLNHNVMYWYQQKSSQAPKLLFHYYDKDFNNEADTPDNFQSRRPNTSFCFLDIRSPGLGDTAMYLCATSRGTGLYNEQFFGPGTRLTVL.

The table lists this clonotype with many counts. This chain connects TRBV6-5 to TRBJ2-7; 9 positions agree with TRBD1. V shed 2 bases, J shed 5 bases, and the junction held 4 bases outside the gene matches. The CDR3 covers 14 residues. Germline lookup yields CDR1 MNHEY and CDR2 SVGAGI. CDR3: CASSYRDRVDEQYF. DNA for the CDR3: TGTGCCAGCAGTTACCGGGACAGGGTCGACGAGCAGTACTTC.

This clonotype was seen at least ten times. The CDR3 DNA follows: TGTGCCACCAGCAGGGATTGGGGATCTACGACAGATACGCAGTATTTT. It translates to CATSRDWGSTTDTQYF. The chain recombines TRBV15 with TRBJ2-3; D is ambiguous. The V end lost 3 bases, the J end lost 3 bases, and 16 bases lay between the germline ends. The CDR3 runs to 16 residues. Germline V gene data show CDR1 as LNHNV and CDR2 as YYDKDF (reference sequence).

In this sample, this clonotype turned up many times. The chain joins TRBV4-2 to TRBJ2-4, with D perhaps matching TRBD2 (6 bases). Germline V gene sequence: CDR1 LGHNA, CDR2 YNFKEQ. The CDR3 is 14 amino acids. The V end lost 2 bases, the J end lost 9 bases, and 14 bases lay between the germline ends. Here the CDR3 DNA reads TGTGCCAGCAGCCAAAATCTAGCGTCAGGCATTCAGTACTTC. Translation gives CASSQNLASGIQYF.

Ten or more counts support this clonotype. The chain carries TRBV20-1 and TRBJ2-3; no definite D call. CDR3 length equals 13 residues. Trimming stripped 0 bases from V and 4 bases from J, with 8 bases between. In germline, CDR1 is DFQATT, CDR2 SNEGSKA (reference sequence). The CDR3 DNA reads TGCAGTGCTAGAGATCCCACTCCAGATACGCAGTATTTT. Its protein is CSARDPTPDTQYF.

This clonotype was found many times. The gene calls are TRBV7-2 and TRBJ2-7; no clear D gene. The V end was cut by 2 bases, the J end by 2 bases, with 10 bases between. CDR1 is SGHTA and CDR2 is FQGNSA in the germline V gene. This CDR3 spans 14 amino acids. Written as DNA, the CDR3 is TGTGCCAGCAGCTTATATACGCTTCCCTACGAGCAGTACTTC. Its protein is CASSLYTLPYEQYF.